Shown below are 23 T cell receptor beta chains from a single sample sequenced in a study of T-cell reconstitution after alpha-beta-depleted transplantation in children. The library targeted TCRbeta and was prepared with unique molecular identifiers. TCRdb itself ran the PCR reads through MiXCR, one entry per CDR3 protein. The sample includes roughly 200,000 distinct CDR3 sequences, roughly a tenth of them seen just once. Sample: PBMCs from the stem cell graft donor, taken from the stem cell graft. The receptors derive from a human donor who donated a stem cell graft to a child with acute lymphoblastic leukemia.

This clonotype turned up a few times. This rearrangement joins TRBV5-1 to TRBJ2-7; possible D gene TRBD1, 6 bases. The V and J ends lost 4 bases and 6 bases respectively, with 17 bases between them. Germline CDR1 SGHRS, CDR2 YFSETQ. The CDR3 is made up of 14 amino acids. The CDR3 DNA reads TGCGCCAGCAGCGGTGACGTAACAGGGTTCGAGCAGTACTTC. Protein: CASSGDVTGFEQYF.

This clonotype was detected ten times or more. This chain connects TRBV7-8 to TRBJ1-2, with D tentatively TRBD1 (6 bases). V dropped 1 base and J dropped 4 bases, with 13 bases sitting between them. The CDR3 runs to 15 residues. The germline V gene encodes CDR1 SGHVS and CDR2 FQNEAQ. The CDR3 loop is CASSLETGQTYGYTF. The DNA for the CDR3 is TGTGCCAGCAGCTTAGAGACCGGACAGACCTATGGCTACACCTTC.

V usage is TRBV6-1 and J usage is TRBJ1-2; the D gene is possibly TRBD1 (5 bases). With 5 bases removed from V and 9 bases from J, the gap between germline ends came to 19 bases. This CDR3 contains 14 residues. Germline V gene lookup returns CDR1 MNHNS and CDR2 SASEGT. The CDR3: CASSPGTRLGSYTF. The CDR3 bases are TGTGCCAGCAGTCCTGGGACCCGGTTGGGGAGCTACACCTTC.

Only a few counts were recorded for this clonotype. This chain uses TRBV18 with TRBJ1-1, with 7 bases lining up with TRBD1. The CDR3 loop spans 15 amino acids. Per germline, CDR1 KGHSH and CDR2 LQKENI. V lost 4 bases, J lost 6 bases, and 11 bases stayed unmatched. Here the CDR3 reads CASSLKEGAAAEAFF. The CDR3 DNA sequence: TGTGCCAGCTCACTCAAGGAGGGGGCTGCGGCTGAAGCTTTCTTT.

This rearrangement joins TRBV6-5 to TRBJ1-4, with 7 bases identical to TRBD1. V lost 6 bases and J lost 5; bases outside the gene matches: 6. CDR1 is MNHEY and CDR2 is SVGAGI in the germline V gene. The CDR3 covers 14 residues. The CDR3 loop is CASSPTGKNEKLFF. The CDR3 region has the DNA TGTGCCAGCAGCCCGACAGGGAAGAATGAAAAACTGTTTTTT.

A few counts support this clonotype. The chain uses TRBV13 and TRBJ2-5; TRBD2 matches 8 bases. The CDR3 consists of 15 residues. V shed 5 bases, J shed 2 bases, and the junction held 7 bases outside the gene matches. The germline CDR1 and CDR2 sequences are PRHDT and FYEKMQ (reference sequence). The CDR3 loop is CASSRKGGGQETQYF. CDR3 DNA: TGTGCCAGCAGCCGCAAAGGCGGGGGGCAAGAGACCCAGTACTTC.

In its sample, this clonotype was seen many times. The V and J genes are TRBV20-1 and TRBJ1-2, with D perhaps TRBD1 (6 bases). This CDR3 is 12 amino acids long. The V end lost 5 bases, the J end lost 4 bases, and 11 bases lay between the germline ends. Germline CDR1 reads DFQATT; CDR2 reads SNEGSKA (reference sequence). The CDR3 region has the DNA TGCAGTGCTCTAACAGGGATCTATGGCTACACCTTC. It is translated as CSALTGIYGYTF.

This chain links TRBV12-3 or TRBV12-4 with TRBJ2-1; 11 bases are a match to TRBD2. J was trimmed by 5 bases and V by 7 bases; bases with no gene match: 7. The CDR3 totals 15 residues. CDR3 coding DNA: TGTGCCAGCAACCTGGGACTAGCGGATAACAATGAGCAGTTCTTC. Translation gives CASNLGLADNNEQFF.

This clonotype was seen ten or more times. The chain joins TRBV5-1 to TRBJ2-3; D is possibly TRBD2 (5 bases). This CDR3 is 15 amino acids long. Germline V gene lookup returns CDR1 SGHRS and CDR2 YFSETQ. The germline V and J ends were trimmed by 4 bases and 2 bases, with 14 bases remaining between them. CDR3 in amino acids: CASSKDGDLTDTQYF. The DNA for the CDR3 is TGCGCCAGCAGCAAGGACGGGGATCTCACAGATACGCAGTATTTT.

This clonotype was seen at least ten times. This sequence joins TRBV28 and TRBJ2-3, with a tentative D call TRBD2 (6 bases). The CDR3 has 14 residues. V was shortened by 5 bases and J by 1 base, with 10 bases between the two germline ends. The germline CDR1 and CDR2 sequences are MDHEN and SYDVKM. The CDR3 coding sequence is TGTGCCAGCAGTCGGCGGGAACGCACAGATACGCAGTATTTT. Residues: CASSRRERTDTQYF.

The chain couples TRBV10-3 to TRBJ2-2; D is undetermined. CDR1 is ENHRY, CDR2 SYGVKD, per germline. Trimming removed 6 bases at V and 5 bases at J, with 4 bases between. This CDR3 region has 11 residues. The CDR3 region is CAISRTGELFF. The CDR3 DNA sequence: TGTGCCATCAGCAGGACCGGGGAGCTGTTTTTT.

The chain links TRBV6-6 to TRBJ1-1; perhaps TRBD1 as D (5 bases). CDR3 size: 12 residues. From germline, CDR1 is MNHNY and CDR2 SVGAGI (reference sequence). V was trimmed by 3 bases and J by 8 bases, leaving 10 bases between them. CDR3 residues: CASSYGGGEAFF. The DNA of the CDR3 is TGTGCCAGCAGTTATGGGGGGGGAGAAGCTTTCTTT.

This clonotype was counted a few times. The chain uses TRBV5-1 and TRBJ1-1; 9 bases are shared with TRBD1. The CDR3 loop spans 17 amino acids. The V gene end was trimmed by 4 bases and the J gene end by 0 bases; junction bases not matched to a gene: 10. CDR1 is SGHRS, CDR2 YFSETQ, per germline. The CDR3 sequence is CASSPGTGRIMNTEAFF. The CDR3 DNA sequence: TGCGCCAGCAGCCCCGGGACAGGGAGAATCATGAACACTGAAGCTTTCTTT.

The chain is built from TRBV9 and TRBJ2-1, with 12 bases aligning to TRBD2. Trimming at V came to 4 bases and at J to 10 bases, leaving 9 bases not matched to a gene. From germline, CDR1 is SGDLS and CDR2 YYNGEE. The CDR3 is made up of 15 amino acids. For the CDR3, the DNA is TGTGCCAGCAGCTTCACTAGCGGGGGGAGATGGGAGCAGTTCTTC. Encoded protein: CASSFTSGGRWEQFF.

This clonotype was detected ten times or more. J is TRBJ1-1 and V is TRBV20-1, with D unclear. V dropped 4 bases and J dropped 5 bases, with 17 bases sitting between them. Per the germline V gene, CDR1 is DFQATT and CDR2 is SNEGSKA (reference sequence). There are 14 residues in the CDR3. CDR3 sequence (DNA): TGCAGTGCTATCGTTCCAGCGAGACGGACTGAAGCTTTCTTT. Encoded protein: CSAIVPARRTEAFF.

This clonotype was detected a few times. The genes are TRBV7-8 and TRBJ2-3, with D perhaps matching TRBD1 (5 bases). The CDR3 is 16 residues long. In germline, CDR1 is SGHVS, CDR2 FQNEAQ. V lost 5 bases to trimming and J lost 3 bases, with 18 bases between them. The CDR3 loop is CASSPDLGHSTDTQYF. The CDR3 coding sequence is TGTGCCAGCAGCCCCGACCTCGGACACTCGACAGATACGCAGTATTTT.

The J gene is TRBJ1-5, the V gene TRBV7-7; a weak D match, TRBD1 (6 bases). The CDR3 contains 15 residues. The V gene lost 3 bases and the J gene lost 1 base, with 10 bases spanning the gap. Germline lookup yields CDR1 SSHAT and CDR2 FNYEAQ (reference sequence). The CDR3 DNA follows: TGTGCCAGCAGCTTTCCTGGACAGAGCAATCAGCCCCAGCATTTT. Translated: CASSFPGQSNQPQHF.

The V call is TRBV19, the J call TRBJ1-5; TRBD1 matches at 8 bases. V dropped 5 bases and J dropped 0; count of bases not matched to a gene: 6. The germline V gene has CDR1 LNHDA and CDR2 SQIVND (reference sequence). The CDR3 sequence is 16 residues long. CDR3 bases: TGTGCCAGTAGTGGAGACAGGGGCCATAGCAATCAGCCCCAGCATTTT. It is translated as CASSGDRGHSNQPQHF.

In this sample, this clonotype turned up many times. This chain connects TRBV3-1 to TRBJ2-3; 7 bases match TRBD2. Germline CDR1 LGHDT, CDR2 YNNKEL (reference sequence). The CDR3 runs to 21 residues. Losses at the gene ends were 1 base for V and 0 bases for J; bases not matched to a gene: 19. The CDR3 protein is CASSQGGGEQRGATSTDTQYF. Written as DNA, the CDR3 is TGTGCCAGCAGCCAAGGGGGTGGTGAGCAGCGGGGAGCTACTAGCACAGATACGCAGTATTTT.

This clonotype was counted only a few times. CDR3: CSVALDRSAGTQYF. DNA of the CDR3: TGCAGCGTTGCCCTGGACAGATCAGCAGGTACGCAGTATTTT. J is TRBJ2-3 and V is TRBV29-1; D may be TRBD1 (6 bases). The CDR3 covers 14 residues. Germline CDR1 and CDR2: SQVTM and ANQGSEA. V was clipped by 4 bases and J by 8 bases, with 19 bases between them.

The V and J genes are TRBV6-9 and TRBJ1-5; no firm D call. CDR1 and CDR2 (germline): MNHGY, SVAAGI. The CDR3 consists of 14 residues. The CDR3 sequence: CGASYLKSNQPQHF. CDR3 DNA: TGTGGGGCCAGTTATTTGAAAAGCAATCAGCCCCAGCATTTT.

The CDR3 nucleotides read TGTGCCAGCAGCTTTGGGACAGAGTTTTCCTACGAGCAGTACTTC. Its protein is CASSFGTEFSYEQYF. The J gene is TRBJ2-7, the V gene TRBV11-2, with 7 bases fitting TRBD1. From germline, CDR1 is SGHAT and CDR2 FQNNGV. Trimming cost V 3 bases and J 1 base; bases outside gene matches: 6. The CDR3 loop spans 15 amino acids.

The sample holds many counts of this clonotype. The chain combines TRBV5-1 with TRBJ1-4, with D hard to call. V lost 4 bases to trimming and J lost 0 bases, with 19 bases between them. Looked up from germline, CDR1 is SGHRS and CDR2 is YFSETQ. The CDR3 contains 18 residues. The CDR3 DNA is TGCGCCAGCAGCCCCGGAGGTACCAGCTTTGCAACTAATGAAAAACTGTTTTTT. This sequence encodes CASSPGGTSFATNEKLFF.